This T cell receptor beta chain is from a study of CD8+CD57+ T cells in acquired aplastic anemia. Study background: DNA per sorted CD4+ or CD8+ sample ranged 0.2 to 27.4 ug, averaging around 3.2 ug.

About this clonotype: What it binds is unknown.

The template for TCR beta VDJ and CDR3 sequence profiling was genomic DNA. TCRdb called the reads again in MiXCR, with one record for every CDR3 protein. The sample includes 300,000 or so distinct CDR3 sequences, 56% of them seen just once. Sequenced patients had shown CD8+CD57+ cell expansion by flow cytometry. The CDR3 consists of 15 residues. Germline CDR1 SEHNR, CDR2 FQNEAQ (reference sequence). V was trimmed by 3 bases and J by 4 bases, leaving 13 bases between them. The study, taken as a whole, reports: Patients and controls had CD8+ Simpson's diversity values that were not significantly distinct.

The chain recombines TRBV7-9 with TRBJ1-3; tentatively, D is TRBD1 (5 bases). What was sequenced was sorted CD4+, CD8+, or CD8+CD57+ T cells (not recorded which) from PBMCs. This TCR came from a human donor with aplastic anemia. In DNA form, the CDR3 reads TGTGCCAGCAGCTTGCACCAGGGCGCGGGAAACACCATATATTTT. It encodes CASSLHQGAGNTIYF.